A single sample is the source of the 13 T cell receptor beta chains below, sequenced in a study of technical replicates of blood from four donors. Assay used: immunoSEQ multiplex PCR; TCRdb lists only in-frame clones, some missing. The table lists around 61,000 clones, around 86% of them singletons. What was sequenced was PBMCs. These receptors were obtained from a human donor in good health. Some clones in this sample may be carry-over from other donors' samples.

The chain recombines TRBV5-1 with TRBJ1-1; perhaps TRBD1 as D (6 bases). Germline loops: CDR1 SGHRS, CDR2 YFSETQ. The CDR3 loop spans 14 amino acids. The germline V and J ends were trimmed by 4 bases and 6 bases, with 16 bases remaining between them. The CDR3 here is CASSIQGAVAEAFF. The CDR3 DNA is TGCGCCAGCAGCATACAGGGCGCGGTGGCTGAAGCTTTCTTT.

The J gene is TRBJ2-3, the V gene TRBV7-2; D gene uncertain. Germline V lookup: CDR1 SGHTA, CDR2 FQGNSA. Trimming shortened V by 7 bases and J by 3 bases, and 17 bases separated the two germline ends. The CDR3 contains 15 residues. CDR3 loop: CASTLNYGRTDTQYF. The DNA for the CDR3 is TGTGCCAGCACCCTGAACTATGGTAGGACAGATACGCAGTATTTT.

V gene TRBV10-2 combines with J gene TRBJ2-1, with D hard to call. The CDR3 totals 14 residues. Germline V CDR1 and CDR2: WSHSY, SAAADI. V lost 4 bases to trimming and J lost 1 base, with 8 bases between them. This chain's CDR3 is CASSGGPSYNEQFF. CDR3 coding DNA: TGCGCCAGCAGTGGTGGGCCGTCCTACAATGAGCAGTTCTTC.

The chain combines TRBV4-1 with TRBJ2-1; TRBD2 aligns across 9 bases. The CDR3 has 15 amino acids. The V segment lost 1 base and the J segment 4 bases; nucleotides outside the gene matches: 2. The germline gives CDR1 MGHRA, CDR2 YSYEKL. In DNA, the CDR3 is TGCGCCAGCAGCCAAGCAGCGGGAGGATACAATGAGCAGTTCTTC. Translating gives CASSQAAGGYNEQFF.

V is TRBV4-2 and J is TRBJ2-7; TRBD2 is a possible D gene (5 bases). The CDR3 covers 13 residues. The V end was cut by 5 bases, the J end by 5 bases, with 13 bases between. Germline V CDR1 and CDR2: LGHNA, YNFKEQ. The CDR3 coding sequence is TGTGCCAGCAGCGTTCGGGGTGAGCACGAGCAGTACTTC. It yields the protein CASSVRGEHEQYF.

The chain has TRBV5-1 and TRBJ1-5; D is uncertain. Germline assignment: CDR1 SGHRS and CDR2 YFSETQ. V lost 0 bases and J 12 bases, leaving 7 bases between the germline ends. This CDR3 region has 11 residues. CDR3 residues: CASSLVVVQHF. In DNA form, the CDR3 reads TGCGCCAGCAGCTTGGTCGTCGTCCAGCATTTT.

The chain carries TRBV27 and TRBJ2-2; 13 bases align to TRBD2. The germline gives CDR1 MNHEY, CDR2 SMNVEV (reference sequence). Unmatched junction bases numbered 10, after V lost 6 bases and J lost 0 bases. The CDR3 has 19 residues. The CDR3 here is CASRRGTSGNKANTGELFF. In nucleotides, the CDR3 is TGTGCCAGCAGACGGGGGACTAGCGGGAATAAAGCGAACACCGGGGAGCTGTTTTTT.

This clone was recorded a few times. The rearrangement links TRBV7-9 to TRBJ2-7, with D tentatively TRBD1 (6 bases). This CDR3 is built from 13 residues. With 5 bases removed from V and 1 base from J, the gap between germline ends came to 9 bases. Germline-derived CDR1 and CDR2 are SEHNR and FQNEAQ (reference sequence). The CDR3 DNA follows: TGTGCCAGCAGCGGGGGCAGGTCCTACGAGCAGTACTTC. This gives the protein CASSGGRSYEQYF.

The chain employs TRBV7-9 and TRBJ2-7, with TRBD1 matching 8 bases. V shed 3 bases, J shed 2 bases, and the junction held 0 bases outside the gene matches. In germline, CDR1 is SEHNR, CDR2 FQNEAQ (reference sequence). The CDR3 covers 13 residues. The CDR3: CASSLDRAYEQYF. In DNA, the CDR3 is TGTGCCAGCAGCTTGGACAGGGCCTACGAGCAGTACTTC.

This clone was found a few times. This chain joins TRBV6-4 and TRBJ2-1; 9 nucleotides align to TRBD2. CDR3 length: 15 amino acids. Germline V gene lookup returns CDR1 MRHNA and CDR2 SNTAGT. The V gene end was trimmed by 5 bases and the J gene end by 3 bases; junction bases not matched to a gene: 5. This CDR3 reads CASSNSGGDYNEQFF. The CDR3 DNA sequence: TGTGCCAGCAGTAATAGCGGGGGAGACTACAATGAGCAGTTCTTC.

In DNA, the CDR3 is TGTGCCAGTACCTCGGAGACGGAGACTAATGAAAAACTGTTTTTT. It codes for CASTSETETNEKLFF. The V and J genes are TRBV19 and TRBJ1-4; the D is unclear. This CDR3 is built from 15 residues. The germline V and J ends were trimmed by 7 bases and 2 bases, with 14 bases remaining between them. Germline CDR1 is LNHDA and CDR2 is SQIVND (reference sequence).

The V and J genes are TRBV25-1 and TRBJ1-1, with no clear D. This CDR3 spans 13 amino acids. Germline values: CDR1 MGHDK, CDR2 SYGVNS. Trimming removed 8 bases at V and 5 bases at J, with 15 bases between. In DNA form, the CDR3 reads TGTGCCAGCCTAGACCCTTGGATAACTGAAGCTTTCTTT. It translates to CASLDPWITEAFF.

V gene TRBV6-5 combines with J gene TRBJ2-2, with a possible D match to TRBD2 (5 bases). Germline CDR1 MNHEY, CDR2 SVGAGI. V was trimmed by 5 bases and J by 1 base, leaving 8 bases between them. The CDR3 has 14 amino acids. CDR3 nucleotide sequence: TGTGCCAGCAGTCGACGGGAGAACACCGGGGAGCTGTTTTTT. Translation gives CASSRRENTGELFF.